The clone carrying this T cell receptor (beta chain) was found a few times. Its antigen remains unidentified. The protocol was immunoSEQ multiplex PCR, while the TCRdb copy is restricted to in-frame clones and leaves out a portion. In the table there are roughly 30,000 clones, roughly 78% of which are singletons. The data originate from a study of T cells in narcolepsy. Study summary: Healthy controls were enrolled alongside patients with narcolepsy type 1 or type 2.

Study-level points and caveats: Blood of same and different patients, but not healthy controls, reportedly held recurring autoreactive clonotypes. Some memory CD4+ repertoires had no autoreactive clone sequences. Comparing one patient's CSF and blood CD4+ clonotypes highlighted HCRT- and TRIB2-specific autoreactive clonotypes.

Germline CDR1 is SGDLS and CDR2 is YYNGEE. The junction had 3 bases not matched to a gene; V was cut back by 4 bases and J by 5 bases. This CDR3 is 13 amino acids long. This clonotype originated in a human donor with narcolepsy. The chain links TRBV9 to TRBJ2-5, with 9 bases aligning to TRBD2. Sequenced sample: CD45RA- memory CD4+ T cells from PBMCs. The CDR3 DNA follows: TGTGCCAGCAGCCGCGGGAGGGCCGAGACCCAGTACTTC. Translation gives CASSRGRAETQYF.